This T cell receptor (beta chain) was sequenced in a study of T cell changes during pregnancy in multiple sclerosis. Using immunoSEQ multiplex PCR, the repertoire was profiled, and TCRdb retains in-frame clones only, with some absent. The sample holds tens of thousands of clones, 96% seen once. The CDR3 is 14 amino acids. V lost 5 bases and J lost 6; bases outside the gene matches: 8. From germline, CDR1 is LGHNA and CDR2 YNFKEQ. The chain is built from TRBV4-2 and TRBJ1-1, with 8 bases that match TRBD1. The sample consisted of CD8+ T cells from peripheral blood mononuclear cells, taken after pregnancy. The source is a female donor with multiple sclerosis, enrolled in a pregnancy study. The CDR3 region is CASSNTGTGAEAFF. CDR3 DNA sequence: TGTGCCAGCAGCAATACAGGGACAGGCGCTGAAGCTTTCTTT.